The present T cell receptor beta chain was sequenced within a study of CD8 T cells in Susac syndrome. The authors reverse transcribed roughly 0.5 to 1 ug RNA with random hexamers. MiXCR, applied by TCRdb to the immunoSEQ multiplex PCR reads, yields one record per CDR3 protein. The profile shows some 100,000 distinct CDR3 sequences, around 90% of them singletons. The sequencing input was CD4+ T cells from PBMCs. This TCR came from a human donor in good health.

The CDR3 DNA follows: TGTGCCAGCAGCTTAGAGGGTCGGGGGAACCAGCCCCAGCATTTT. As protein: CASSLEGRGNQPQHF. The chain is built from TRBV7-9 and TRBJ1-5, with D perhaps matching TRBD1 (5 bases). The CDR3 extends over 15 amino acids. The germline V and J ends were trimmed by 1 base and 7 bases, with 14 bases remaining between them. Looked up from germline, CDR1 is SEHNR and CDR2 is FQNEAQ (reference sequence).